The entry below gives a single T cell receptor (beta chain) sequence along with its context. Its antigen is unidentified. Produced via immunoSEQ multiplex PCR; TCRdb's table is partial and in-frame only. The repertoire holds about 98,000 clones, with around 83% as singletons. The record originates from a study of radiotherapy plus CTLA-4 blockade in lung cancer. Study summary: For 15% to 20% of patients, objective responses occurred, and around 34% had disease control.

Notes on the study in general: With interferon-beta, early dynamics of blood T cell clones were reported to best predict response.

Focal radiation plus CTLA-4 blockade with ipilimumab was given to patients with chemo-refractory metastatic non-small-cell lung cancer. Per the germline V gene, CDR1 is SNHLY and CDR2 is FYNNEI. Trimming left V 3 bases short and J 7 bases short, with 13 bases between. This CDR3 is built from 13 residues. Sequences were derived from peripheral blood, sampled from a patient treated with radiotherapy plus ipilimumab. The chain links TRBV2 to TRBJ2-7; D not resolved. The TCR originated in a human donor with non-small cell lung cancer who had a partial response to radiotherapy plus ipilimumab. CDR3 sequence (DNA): TGTGCCAGCAGTGATGGCGGTCTAAGGGAGCAGTACTTC. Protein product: CASSDGGLREQYF. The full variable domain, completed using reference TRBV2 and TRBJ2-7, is EPEVTQTPSHQVTQMGQEVILRCVPISNHLYFYWYRQILGQKVEFLVSFYNNEISEKSEIFDDQFSVERPDGSNFTLKIRSTKLEDSAMYFCASSDGGLREQYFGPGTRLTVT.